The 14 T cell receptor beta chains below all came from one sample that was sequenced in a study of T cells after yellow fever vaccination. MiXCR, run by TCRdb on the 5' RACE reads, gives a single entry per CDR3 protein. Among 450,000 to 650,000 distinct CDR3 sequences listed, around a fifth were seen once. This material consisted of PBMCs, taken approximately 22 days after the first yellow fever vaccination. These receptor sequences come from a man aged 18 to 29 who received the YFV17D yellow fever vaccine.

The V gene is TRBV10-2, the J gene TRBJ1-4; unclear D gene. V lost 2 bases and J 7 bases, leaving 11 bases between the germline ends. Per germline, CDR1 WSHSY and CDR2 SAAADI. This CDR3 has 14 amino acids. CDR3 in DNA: TGCGCCAGCAGTGAGCCAGCCTATGGTGAAAAACTGTTTTTT. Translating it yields CASSEPAYGEKLFF.

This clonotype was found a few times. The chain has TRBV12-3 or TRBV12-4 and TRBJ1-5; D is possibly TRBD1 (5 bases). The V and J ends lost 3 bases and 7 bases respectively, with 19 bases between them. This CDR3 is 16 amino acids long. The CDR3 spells CASSFGLGQPEQPQHF. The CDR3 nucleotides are TGTGCCAGCAGTTTCGGTCTGGGGCAGCCAGAACAGCCCCAGCATTTT.

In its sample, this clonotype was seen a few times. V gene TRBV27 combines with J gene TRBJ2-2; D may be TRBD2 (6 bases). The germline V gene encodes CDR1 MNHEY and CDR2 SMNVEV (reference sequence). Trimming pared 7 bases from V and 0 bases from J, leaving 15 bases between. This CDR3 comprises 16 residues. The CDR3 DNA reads TGTGCCAGCAAGGAGGGCGCTACTTCGAACACCGGGGAGCTGTTTTTT. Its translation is CASKEGATSNTGELFF.

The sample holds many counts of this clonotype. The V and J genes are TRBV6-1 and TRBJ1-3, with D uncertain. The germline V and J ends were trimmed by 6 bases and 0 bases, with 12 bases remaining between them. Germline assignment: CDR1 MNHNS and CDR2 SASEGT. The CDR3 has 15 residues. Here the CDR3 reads CASSPSGISGNTIYF. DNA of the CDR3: TGTGCCAGCAGCCCCTCAGGAATCTCTGGAAACACCATATATTTT.

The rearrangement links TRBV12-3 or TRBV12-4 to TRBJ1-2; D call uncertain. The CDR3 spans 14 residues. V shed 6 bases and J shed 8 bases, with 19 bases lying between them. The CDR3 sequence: CASRIRGIRGGYTF. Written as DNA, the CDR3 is TGTGCCAGCAGAATCCGCGGGATCCGTGGCGGCTACACCTTC.

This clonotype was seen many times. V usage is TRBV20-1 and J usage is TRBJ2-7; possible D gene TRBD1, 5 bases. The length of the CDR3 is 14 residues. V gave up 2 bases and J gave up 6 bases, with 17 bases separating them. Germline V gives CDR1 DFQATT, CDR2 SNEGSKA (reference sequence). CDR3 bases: TGCAGTGCTAGACTCCTATCAGGGATGAGCGAGCAGTACTTC. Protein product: CSARLLSGMSEQYF.

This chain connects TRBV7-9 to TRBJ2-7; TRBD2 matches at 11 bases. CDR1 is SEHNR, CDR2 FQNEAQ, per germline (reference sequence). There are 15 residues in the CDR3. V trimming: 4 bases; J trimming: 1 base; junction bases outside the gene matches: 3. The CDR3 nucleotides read TGTGCCAGCAGCTCCGGGACTAGCGGATCCTACGAGCAGTACTTC. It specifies CASSSGTSGSYEQYF.

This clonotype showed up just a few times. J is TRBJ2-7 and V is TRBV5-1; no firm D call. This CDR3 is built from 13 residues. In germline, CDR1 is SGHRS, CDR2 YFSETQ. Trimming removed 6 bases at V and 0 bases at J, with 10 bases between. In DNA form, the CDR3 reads TGCGCCAGCACCGGCGCCAGCTCCTACGAGCAGTACTTC. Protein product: CASTGASSYEQYF.

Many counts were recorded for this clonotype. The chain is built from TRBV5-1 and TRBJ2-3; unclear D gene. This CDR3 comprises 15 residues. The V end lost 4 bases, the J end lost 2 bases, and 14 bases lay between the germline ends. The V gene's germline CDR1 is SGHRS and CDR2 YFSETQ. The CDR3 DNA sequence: TGCGCCAGCAGCCCAGGCGGCCCTAACACAGATACGCAGTATTTT. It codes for CASSPGGPNTDTQYF.

DNA for the CDR3: TGTGCCAGCAGAGATTACAGGAACGTCGGCACTGAAGCTTTCTTT. Translating it yields CASRDYRNVGTEAFF. The chain recombines TRBV7-9 with TRBJ1-1, with D perhaps matching TRBD1 (5 bases). Germline V gene lookup returns CDR1 SEHNR and CDR2 FQNEAQ (reference sequence). The CDR3 has 15 residues. Trimming shortened V by 6 bases and J by 4 bases, and 18 bases separated the two germline ends.

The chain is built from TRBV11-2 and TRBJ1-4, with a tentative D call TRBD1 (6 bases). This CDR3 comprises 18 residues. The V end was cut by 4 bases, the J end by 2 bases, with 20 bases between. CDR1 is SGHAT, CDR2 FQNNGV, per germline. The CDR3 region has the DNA TGTGCCAGCAGCTACAACCCAGGGGCGGTGGGGACTAATGAAAAACTGTTTTTT. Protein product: CASSYNPGAVGTNEKLFF.

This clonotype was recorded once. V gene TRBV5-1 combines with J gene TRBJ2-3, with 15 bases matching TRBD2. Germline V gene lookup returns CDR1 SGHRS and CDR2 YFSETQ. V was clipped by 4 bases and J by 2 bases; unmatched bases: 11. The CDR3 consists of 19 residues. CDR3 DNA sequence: TGCGCCAGCAGCACCGGGACTAGCGGGGGGTCCCCTCTCACAGATACGCAGTATTTT. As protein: CASSTGTSGGSPLTDTQYF.

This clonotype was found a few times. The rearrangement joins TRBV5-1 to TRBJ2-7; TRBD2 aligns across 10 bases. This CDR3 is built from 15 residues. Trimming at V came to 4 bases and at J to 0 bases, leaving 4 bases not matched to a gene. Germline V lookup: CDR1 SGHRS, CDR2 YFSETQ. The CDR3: CASSPPSGGSYEQYF. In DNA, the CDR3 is TGCGCCAGCAGCCCCCCTAGCGGGGGCTCCTACGAGCAGTACTTC.

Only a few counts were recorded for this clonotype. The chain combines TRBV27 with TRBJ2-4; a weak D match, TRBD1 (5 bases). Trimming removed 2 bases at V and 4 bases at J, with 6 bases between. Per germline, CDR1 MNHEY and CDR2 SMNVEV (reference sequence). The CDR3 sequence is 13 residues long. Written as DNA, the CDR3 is TGTGCCAGCAGTTTAGACAGTAAAAACATTCAGTACTTC. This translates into CASSLDSKNIQYF.